This is a list of T cell receptor beta chains from one sample in a study of blood T cell repertoires in COVID-19. TCRdb's copy holds only in-frame clones and misses some; the assay was immunoSEQ multiplex PCR. Among some 60,000 clones listed, around 90% were seen once. The material sequenced was peripheral blood. The receptors here all came from a human donor in a cohort sampled during active COVID-19. Both conserved end residues are part of each CDR3. D genes are given only for firm matches. Size values are once, few and many counts, or a class for expanded clones, and some rows have none.

cdr3_aa: CASSVSYEQYF
cdr3_nt: TGTGCCAGCAGCGTGAGTTACGAGCAGTACTTC
v_call: TRBV11-3
j_call: TRBJ2-7
d_call: NA
clone_size: NA

cdr3_aa: CASSAGQGSYGYTF
cdr3_nt: TGTGCCAGCAGCGCAGGACAGGGGTCCTATGGCTACACCTTC
v_call: TRBV7-6
j_call: TRBJ1-2
d_call: TRBD1
clone_size: NA

cdr3_aa: CASSGPQVRNPYEQYF
cdr3_nt: TGCGCCAGCAGTGGCCCTCAGGTTCGGAATCCCTACGAGCAGTACTTC
v_call: TRBV10-1
j_call: TRBJ2-7
d_call: NA
clone_size: few

cdr3_aa: CSASVISSYNEQFF
cdr3_nt: TGCAGTGCTAGTGTCATTAGCTCCTACAATGAGCAGTTCTTC
v_call: TRBV20-1
j_call: TRBJ2-1
d_call: NA
clone_size: NA

cdr3_aa: CASSFGNRGSQNTEAFF
cdr3_nt: TGCGCCAGCAGCTTCGGGAACAGGGGAAGCCAGAACACTGAAGCTTTCTTT
v_call: TRBV5-1
j_call: TRBJ1-1
d_call: TRBD1
clone_size: NA

cdr3_aa: CASSQLGQGNEKLFF
cdr3_nt: TGTGCCAGCAGCCAGCTGGGACAGGGGAATGAAAAACTGTTTTTT
v_call: TRBV3-1/TRBV3-2
j_call: TRBJ1-4
d_call: TRBD1
clone_size: NA

cdr3_aa: CASADERGLSYEQYF
cdr3_nt: TGTGCTAGTGCCGACGAGAGGGGACTCTCCTACGAGCAGTACTTC
v_call: TRBV12-5
j_call: TRBJ2-7
d_call: NA
clone_size: once

cdr3_aa: CASSPTGASTDTQYF
cdr3_nt: TGTGCCAGCAGCCCTACAGGGGCAAGTACGGATACGCAGTATTTT
v_call: TRBV7-2
j_call: TRBJ2-3
d_call: TRBD1
clone_size: once

cdr3_aa: CASSHARGLFF
cdr3_nt: TGTGCCAGCAGTCACGCCCGGGGACTGTTTTTT
v_call: TRBV6-2/TRBV6-3
j_call: TRBJ1-4
d_call: NA
clone_size: NA

cdr3_aa: CATSNTYNEQFF
cdr3_nt: TGTGCCACCAGTAATACTTACAATGAGCAGTTCTTC
v_call: TRBV15
j_call: TRBJ2-1
d_call: NA
clone_size: NA

cdr3_aa: CSVGQVAGPRGTGELFF
cdr3_nt: TGCAGCGTAGGGCAGGTAGCGGGGCCTCGGGGCACCGGGGAGCTGTTTTTT
v_call: TRBV29-1
j_call: TRBJ2-2
d_call: TRBD2
clone_size: few

cdr3_aa: CASRTDSTDTQYF
cdr3_nt: TGTGCCAGCAGGACAGATAGCACAGATACGCAGTATTTT
v_call: TRBV6-5
j_call: TRBJ2-3
d_call: NA
clone_size: NA

cdr3_aa: CASGLGGADTGELFF
cdr3_nt: TGTGCTAGTGGTTTAGGAGGTGCGGACACCGGGGAGCTGTTTTTT
v_call: TRBV12-5
j_call: TRBJ2-2
d_call: NA
clone_size: few

cdr3_aa: CASSETSGRSSYNEQFF
cdr3_nt: TGTGCCAGCAGCGAGACTAGCGGGAGGAGCTCCTACAATGAGCAGTTCTTC
v_call: TRBV6-2/TRBV6-3
j_call: TRBJ2-1
d_call: TRBD2
clone_size: NA

cdr3_aa: CASSYSKLVSGNTIYF
cdr3_nt: TGTGCCAGCAGCTACAGTAAACTAGTCTCTGGAAACACCATATATTTT
v_call: TRBV7-8
j_call: TRBJ1-3
d_call: NA
clone_size: NA

cdr3_aa: CASSSVSSQGNRDEQFF
cdr3_nt: TGTGCCAGCAGTTCTGTCTCTAGCCAGGGGAATAGGGATGAGCAGTTCTTC
v_call: TRBV28
j_call: TRBJ2-1
d_call: NA
clone_size: NA

cdr3_aa: CASSLAQARNEQFF
cdr3_nt: TGTGCCAGCAGCTTAGCACAGGCGCGGAATGAGCAGTTCTTC
v_call: TRBV13
j_call: TRBJ2-1
d_call: NA
clone_size: NA

cdr3_aa: CASSLTNTGANTGELFF
cdr3_nt: TGTGCCAGCAGTTTGACGAATACAGGGGCGAACACCGGGGAGCTGTTTTTT
v_call: TRBV6-2/TRBV6-3
j_call: TRBJ2-2
d_call: TRBD1
clone_size: NA

cdr3_aa: CASSPRGLAETPGELFF
cdr3_nt: TGTGCCAGCAGCCCGAGAGGACTAGCGGAGACCCCCGGGGAGCTGTTTTTT
v_call: TRBV7-3
j_call: TRBJ2-2
d_call: TRBD2
clone_size: NA

cdr3_aa: CASSQDPPGGTDTQYF
cdr3_nt: TGCGCCAGCAGCCAAGATCCTCCGGGAGGCACAGATACGCAGTATTTT
v_call: TRBV4-3
j_call: TRBJ2-3
d_call: NA
clone_size: NA

cdr3_aa: CASSLQSGRGNEQFF
cdr3_nt: TGTGCCAGCAGTTTACAAAGCGGGAGAGGCAATGAGCAGTTCTTC
v_call: TRBV6-2/TRBV6-3
j_call: TRBJ2-1
d_call: TRBD2
clone_size: NA

cdr3_aa: CASSSPGTGGGDTEAFF
cdr3_nt: TGCGCCAGCAGCTCACCCGGGACAGGTGGAGGGGACACTGAAGCTTTCTTT
v_call: TRBV5-1
j_call: TRBJ1-1
d_call: TRBD1
clone_size: few

cdr3_aa: CASSFGLAGVETQYF
cdr3_nt: TGTGCCAGTAGTTTCGGACTAGCGGGAGTAGAGACCCAGTACTTC
v_call: TRBV19
j_call: TRBJ2-5
d_call: TRBD2
clone_size: NA

cdr3_aa: CASNDPGLAYNEQFF
cdr3_nt: TGTGCCAGCAACGACCCGGGACTAGCCTACAATGAGCAGTTCTTC
v_call: TRBV28
j_call: TRBJ2-1
d_call: TRBD2
clone_size: once

cdr3_aa: CSGEIRGRADTGELFF
cdr3_nt: TGCAGCGGGGAAATTCGGGGGAGGGCAGACACCGGGGAGCTGTTTTTT
v_call: TRBV29-1
j_call: TRBJ2-2
d_call: TRBD2
clone_size: few

cdr3_aa: CASRADRGAKNIQYF
cdr3_nt: TGTGCCAGTAGGGCGGACAGGGGGGCGAAAAACATTCAGTACTTC
v_call: TRBV19
j_call: TRBJ2-4
d_call: TRBD1
clone_size: NA

cdr3_aa: CASSEGAVRAQYF
cdr3_nt: TGTGCCAGCAGTGAAGGGGCCGTCAGGGCGCAGTATTTT
v_call: TRBV6-1
j_call: TRBJ2-3
d_call: NA
clone_size: NA

cdr3_aa: CASSLALWGTGDNQPQHF
cdr3_nt: TGTGCCAGCAGCTTAGCGCTTTGGGGCACAGGGGACAATCAGCCCCAGCATTTT
v_call: TRBV7-2
j_call: TRBJ1-5
d_call: TRBD1
clone_size: NA

cdr3_aa: CATSRGAGEAYNEQFF
cdr3_nt: TGTGCCACCAGCAGAGGGGCGGGAGAGGCCTACAATGAGCAGTTCTTC
v_call: TRBV15
j_call: TRBJ2-1
d_call: TRBD2
clone_size: NA

cdr3_aa: CASNVGGTRNEKLFF
cdr3_nt: TGTGCCAGCAACGTGGGAGGGACCCGTAATGAAAAACTGTTTTTT
v_call: TRBV7-2
j_call: TRBJ1-4
d_call: NA
clone_size: NA

cdr3_aa: CASSQERNGDLAYEQYF
cdr3_nt: TGCGCCAGCAGCCAAGAAAGGAACGGAGACCTAGCCTACGAGCAGTACTTC
v_call: TRBV4-1
j_call: TRBJ2-7
d_call: NA
clone_size: NA

cdr3_aa: CASSYTSGNEQFF
cdr3_nt: TGTGCCAGCAGCTACACTAGCGGGAATGAGCAGTTCTTC
v_call: TRBV7-9
j_call: TRBJ2-1
d_call: TRBD2
clone_size: NA

cdr3_aa: CASSLFGEGQVPNEQFF
cdr3_nt: TGTGCCAGCAGCCTGTTTGGGGAGGGACAGGTTCCCAATGAGCAGTTCTTC
v_call: TRBV5-4
j_call: TRBJ2-1
d_call: NA
clone_size: NA

cdr3_aa: CASSLVKAGDEQYF
cdr3_nt: TGTGCCAGCAGCTTAGTCAAGGCAGGCGACGAGCAGTACTTC
v_call: TRBV7-9
j_call: TRBJ2-7
d_call: NA
clone_size: NA

cdr3_aa: CASSPRGTSGYNEQFF
cdr3_nt: TGTGCCAGCAGCCCCCGTGGGACTAGCGGTTACAATGAGCAGTTCTTC
v_call: TRBV7-3
j_call: TRBJ2-1
d_call: TRBD2
clone_size: NA

cdr3_aa: CASSQASNSYEQYF
cdr3_nt: TGTGCCAGCAGCCAAGCCAGTAACTCCTACGAGCAGTACTTC
v_call: TRBV4-2
j_call: TRBJ2-7
d_call: NA
clone_size: NA

cdr3_aa: CASSLASMAPEQYF
cdr3_nt: TGTGCCAGCAGCTTAGCTTCCATGGCCCCCGAGCAGTACTTC
v_call: TRBV7-2
j_call: TRBJ2-7
d_call: NA
clone_size: NA

cdr3_aa: CASSSDRVEEETQYF
cdr3_nt: TGTGCCAGCAGCTCCGACAGGGTAGAGGAAGAGACCCAGTACTTC
v_call: TRBV5-4
j_call: TRBJ2-5
d_call: TRBD1
clone_size: NA

cdr3_aa: CASSLGPGSSGYTF
cdr3_nt: TGTGCCAGCAGCCTGGGCCCGGGGTCCTCGGGCTACACCTTC
v_call: TRBV7-2
j_call: TRBJ1-2
d_call: NA
clone_size: NA

cdr3_aa: CASSIGTRSEQFF
cdr3_nt: TGTGCCAGCAGCATCGGGACTAGAAGTGAGCAGTTCTTC
v_call: TRBV11-3
j_call: TRBJ2-1
d_call: TRBD2
clone_size: NA

cdr3_aa: CASSLGDRPTYEQYF
cdr3_nt: TGTGCCAGCAGCTTAGGGGACAGGCCTACCTACGAGCAGTACTTC
v_call: TRBV7-6
j_call: TRBJ2-7
d_call: TRBD1
clone_size: NA

cdr3_aa: CASSPGYYEQYF
cdr3_nt: TGTGCCAGCAGCCCAGGGTATTACGAGCAGTACTTC
v_call: TRBV11-3
j_call: TRBJ2-7
d_call: NA
clone_size: NA

cdr3_aa: CASSPSNTGELFF
cdr3_nt: TGTGCCAGCTCACCATCAAACACCGGGGAGCTGTTTTTT
v_call: TRBV18
j_call: TRBJ2-2
d_call: NA
clone_size: NA

cdr3_aa: CASSTPGTGGQPQHF
cdr3_nt: TGTGCCAGTAGCACTCCCGGGACAGGGGGTCAGCCCCAGCATTTT
v_call: TRBV19
j_call: TRBJ1-5
d_call: TRBD1
clone_size: once

cdr3_aa: CASVTSGNTDTQYF
cdr3_nt: TGTGCCAGCGTCACGTCAGGTAACACAGATACGCAGTATTTT
v_call: TRBV18
j_call: TRBJ2-3
d_call: NA
clone_size: NA

cdr3_aa: CASSQAGSDSPLHF
cdr3_nt: TGTGCCAGCAGCCAAGCAGGGTCTGATTCACCCCTCCACTTT
v_call: TRBV4-2
j_call: TRBJ1-6
d_call: NA
clone_size: NA

cdr3_aa: CASSQYRVLEQFF
cdr3_nt: TGCGCCAGCAGTCAATACAGGGTGTTGGAGCAGTTCTTC
v_call: TRBV23-1
j_call: TRBJ2-1
d_call: NA
clone_size: NA

cdr3_aa: CASKDRGRGETQYF
cdr3_nt: TGTGCCAGCAAAGACAGGGGTAGAGGGGAGACCCAGTACTTC
v_call: TRBV19
j_call: TRBJ2-5
d_call: TRBD1
clone_size: NA

cdr3_aa: CASSAQGVTTNEKLFF
cdr3_nt: TGCGCCAGCAGCGCCCAGGGGGTGACAACTAATGAAAAACTGTTTTTT
v_call: TRBV5-1
j_call: TRBJ1-4
d_call: TRBD1
clone_size: few

cdr3_aa: CASSLELSQGNSPLHF
cdr3_nt: TGCGCCAGCAGCTTGGAGCTCTCACAGGGAAATTCACCCCTCCACTTT
v_call: TRBV5-1
j_call: TRBJ1-6
d_call: NA
clone_size: few

cdr3_aa: CASSFVAGAAPPYNEQFF
cdr3_nt: TGTGCCAGCAGTTTTGTAGCGGGAGCAGCCCCCCCCTACAATGAGCAGTTCTTC
v_call: TRBV28
j_call: TRBJ2-1
d_call: TRBD2
clone_size: NA

cdr3_aa: CASSNGVLGNQPQHF
cdr3_nt: TGTGCCAGCTCGAACGGGGTTCTGGGGAATCAGCCCCAGCATTTT
v_call: TRBV18
j_call: TRBJ1-5
d_call: NA
clone_size: NA